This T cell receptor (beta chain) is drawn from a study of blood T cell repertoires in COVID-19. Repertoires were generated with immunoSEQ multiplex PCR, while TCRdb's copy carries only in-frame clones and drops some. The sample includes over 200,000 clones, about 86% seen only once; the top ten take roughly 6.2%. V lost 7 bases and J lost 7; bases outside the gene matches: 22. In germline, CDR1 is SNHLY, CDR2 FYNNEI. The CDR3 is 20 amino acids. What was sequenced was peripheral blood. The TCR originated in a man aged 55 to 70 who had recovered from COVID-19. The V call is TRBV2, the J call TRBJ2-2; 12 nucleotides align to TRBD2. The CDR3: CASTQRGASGRALVNGELFF. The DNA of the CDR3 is TGTGCCAGCACCCAGCGTGGGGCTAGCGGGAGGGCCTTGGTTAACGGGGAGCTGTTTTTT.